The present T cell receptor beta chain was sequenced within a study of Ad26.COV2.S vaccination and SARS-CoV-2 variants. General study points: Substantial response breadth was reportedly seen for spike-specific CD8+ and CD4+ T cells after vaccination. Total T cell responses, in the TCR breadth and depth analyses, may have been underestimated. Researchers reported similar non-spike TCR breadth in vaccine and placebo recipients.

Profiled with immunoSEQ multiplex PCR; TCRdb holds only in-frame clones, not every one. This table has around 170,000 clones, 87% appearing once. The CDR3 has 16 residues. The junction had 5 bases not matched to a gene; V was cut back by 4 bases and J by 2 bases. Per the germline V gene, CDR1 is SGDLS and CDR2 is YYNGEE. Points on this clone: The antigen remains undetermined.

The chain combines TRBV9 with TRBJ2-3; 12 nucleotides match TRBD2. The clonotype originates from a human donor who had recovered from COVID-19. Sequencing used peripheral blood, obtained after recovery from COVID-19. CDR3: CASSSRTSGITDTQYF. Here the CDR3 DNA reads TGTGCCAGCAGCTCACGGACTAGCGGGATCACAGATACGCAGTATTTT.